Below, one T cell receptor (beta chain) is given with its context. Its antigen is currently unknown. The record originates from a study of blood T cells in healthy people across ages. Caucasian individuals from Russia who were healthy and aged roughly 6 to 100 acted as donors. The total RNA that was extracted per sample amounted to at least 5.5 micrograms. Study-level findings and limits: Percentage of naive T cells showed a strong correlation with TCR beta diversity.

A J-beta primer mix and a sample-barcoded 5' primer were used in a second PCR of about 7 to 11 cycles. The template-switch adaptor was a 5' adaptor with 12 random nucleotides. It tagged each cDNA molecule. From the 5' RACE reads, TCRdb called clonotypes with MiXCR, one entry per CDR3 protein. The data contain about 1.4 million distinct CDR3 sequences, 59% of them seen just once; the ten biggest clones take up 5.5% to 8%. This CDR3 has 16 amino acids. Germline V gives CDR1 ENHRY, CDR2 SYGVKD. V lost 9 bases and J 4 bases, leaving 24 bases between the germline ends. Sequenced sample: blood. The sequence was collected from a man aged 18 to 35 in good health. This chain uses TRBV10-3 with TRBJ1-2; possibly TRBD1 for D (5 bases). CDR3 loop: CAILPEGQGLLYGYTF. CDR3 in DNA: TGTGCCATTCTACCTGAGGGGCAGGGCCTACTCTATGGCTACACCTTC.